This T cell receptor (beta chain) appears in the sequencing data of a study of early T cells in non-severe SARS-CoV-2 infection. Overall study context: From unsorted whole blood, bulk RNA was sequenced, and the chains remained unpaired. Overall study results and limits: VDJdb matching skewed toward anti-spike CD8 responses, missing private and CD4 specificities.

There are many counts of this clonotype. What it binds is unknown. The CDR3 is 16 residues long. Trimming cost V 6 bases and J 4 bases; bases outside gene matches: 11. Germline lookup yields CDR1 LNHDA and CDR2 SQIVND (reference sequence). Molecules of cDNA were individually given unique molecular identifiers that were attached to them. TCRdb processed the 5' RACE reads anew with MiXCR; each CDR3 protein has one entry. The table has about 48,000 distinct CDR3 sequences, 13% seen once. This receptor was identified in an adult who was a healthcare worker with PCR-confirmed SARS-CoV-2 infection or an uninfected control (not recorded which). The chain uses TRBV19 and TRBJ1-1; 10 nucleotides agree with TRBD1. Sequencing was performed on whole blood. For the CDR3, the DNA is TGTGCCAGTAGCCAACGGACAGGGGGTTTCGGCACTGAAGCTTTCTTT. It codes for CASSQRTGGFGTEAFF. The entire variable domain, with the rest obtained from reference TRBV19 and TRBJ1-1, is as follows: DGGITQSPKYLFRKEGQNVTLSCEQNLNHDAMYWYRQDPGQGLRLIYYSQIVNDFQKGDIAEGYSVSREKKESFPLTVTSAQKNPTAFYLCASSQRTGGFGTEAFFGQGTRLTVV.